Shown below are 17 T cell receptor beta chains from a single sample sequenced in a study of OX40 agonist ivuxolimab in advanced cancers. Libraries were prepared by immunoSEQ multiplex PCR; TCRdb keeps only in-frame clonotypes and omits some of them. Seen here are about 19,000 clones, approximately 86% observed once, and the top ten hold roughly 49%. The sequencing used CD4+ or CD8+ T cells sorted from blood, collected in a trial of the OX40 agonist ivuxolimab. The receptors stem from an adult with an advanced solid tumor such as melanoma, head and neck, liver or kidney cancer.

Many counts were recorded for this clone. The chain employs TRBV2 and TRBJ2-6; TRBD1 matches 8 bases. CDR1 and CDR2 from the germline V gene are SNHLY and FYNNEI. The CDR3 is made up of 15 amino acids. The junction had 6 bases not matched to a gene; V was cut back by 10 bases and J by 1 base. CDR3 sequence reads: CANEDRASGANVLTF. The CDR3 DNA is TGTGCCAACGAGGACAGGGCTTCTGGGGCCAACGTCCTGACTTTC.

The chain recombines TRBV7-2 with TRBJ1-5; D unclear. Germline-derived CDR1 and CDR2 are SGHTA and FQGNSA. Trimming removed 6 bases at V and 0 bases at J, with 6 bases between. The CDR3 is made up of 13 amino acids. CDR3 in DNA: TGTGCCAGCAGTCCTTATAGCAATCAGCCCCAGCATTTT. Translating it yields CASSPYSNQPQHF.

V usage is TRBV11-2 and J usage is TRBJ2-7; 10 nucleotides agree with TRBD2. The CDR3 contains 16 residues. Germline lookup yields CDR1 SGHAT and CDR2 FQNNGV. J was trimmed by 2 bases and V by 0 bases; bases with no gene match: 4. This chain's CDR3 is CASSLDLLAGAYEQYF. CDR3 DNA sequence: TGTGCCAGCAGCTTAGACCTGCTAGCGGGAGCCTACGAGCAGTACTTC.

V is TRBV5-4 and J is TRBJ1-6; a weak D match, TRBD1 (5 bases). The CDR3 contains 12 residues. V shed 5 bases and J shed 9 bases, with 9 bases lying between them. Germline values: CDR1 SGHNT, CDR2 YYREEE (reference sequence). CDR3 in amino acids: CASSWQGSPLHF. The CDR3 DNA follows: TGTGCCAGCAGTTGGCAGGGTTCACCCCTCCACTTT.

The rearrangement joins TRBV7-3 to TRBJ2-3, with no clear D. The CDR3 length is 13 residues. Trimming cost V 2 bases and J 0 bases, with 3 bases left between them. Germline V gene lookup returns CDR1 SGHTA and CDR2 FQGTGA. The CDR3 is CASSLGSTDTQYF. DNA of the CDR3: TGTGCCAGCAGCTTAGGCAGCACAGATACGCAGTATTTT.

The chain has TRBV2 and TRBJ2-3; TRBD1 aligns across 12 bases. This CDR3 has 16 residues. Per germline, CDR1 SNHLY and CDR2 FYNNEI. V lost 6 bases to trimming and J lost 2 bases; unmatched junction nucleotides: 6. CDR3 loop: CASSGTGQGATDTQYF. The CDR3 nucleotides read TGTGCCAGCAGCGGAACGGGACAGGGGGCCACAGATACGCAGTATTTT.

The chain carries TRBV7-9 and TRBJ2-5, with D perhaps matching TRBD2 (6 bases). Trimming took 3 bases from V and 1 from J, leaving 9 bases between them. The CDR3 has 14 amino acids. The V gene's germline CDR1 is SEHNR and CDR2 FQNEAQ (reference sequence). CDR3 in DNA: TGTGCCAGCAGCTTTTCCGGGAGCCAAGAGACCCAGTACTTC. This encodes CASSFSGSQETQYF. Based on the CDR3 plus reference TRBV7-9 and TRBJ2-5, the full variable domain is DTGVSQNPRHKITKRGQNVTFRCDPISEHNRLYWYRQTLGQGPEFLTYFQNEAQLEKSRLLSDRFSAERPKGSFSTLEIQRTEQGDSAMYLCASSFSGSQETQYFGPGTRLLVL.

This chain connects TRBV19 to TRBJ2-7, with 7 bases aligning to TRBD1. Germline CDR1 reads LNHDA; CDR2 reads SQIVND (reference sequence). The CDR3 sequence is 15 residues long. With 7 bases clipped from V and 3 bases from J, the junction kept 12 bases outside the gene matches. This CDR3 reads CASTPGRGLGYEQYF. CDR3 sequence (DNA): TGTGCCAGTACCCCAGGTAGGGGGCTGGGCTACGAGCAGTACTTC.

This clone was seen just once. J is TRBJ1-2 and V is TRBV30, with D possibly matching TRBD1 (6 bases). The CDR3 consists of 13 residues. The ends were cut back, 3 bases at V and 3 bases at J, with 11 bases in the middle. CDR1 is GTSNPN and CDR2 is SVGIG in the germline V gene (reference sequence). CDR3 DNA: TGTGCCTGGAGGGTACAGGGTGACTATGGCTACACCTTC. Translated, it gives CAWRVQGDYGYTF. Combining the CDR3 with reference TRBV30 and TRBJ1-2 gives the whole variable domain SQTIHQWPATLVQPVGSPLSLECTVEGTSNPNLYWYRQAAGRGLQLLFYSVGIGQISSEVPQNLSASRPQDRQFILSSKKLLLSDSGFYLCAWRVQGDYGYTFGSGTRLTVV.

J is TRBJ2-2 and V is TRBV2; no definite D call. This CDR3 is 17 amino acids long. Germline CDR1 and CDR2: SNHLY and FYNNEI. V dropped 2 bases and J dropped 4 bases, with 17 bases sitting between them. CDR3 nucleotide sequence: TGTGCCAGCAGTGAAAGACGGCAGTTGGGCAGCACCGGGGAGCTGTTTTTT. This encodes CASSERRQLGSTGELFF.

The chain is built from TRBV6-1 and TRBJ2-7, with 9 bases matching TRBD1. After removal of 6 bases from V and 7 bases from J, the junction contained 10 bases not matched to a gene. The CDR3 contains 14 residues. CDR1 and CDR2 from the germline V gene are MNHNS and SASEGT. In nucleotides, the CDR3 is TGTGCCAGCAGGTTCCTAGGGACAGGGTATGAGCAGTACTTC. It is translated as CASRFLGTGYEQYF.

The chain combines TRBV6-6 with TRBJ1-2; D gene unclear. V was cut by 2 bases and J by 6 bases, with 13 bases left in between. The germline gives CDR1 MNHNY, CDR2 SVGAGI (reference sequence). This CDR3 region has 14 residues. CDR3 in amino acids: CASSYLTGADGYTF. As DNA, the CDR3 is TGTGCCAGCAGTTACCTTACTGGCGCGGATGGCTACACCTTC.

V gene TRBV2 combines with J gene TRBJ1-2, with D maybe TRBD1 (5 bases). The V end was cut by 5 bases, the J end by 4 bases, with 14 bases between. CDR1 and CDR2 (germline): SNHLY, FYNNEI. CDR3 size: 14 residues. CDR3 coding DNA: TGTGCCAGCAGTCCGGGGCCAACCCCCTATGGCTACACCTTC. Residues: CASSPGPTPYGYTF.

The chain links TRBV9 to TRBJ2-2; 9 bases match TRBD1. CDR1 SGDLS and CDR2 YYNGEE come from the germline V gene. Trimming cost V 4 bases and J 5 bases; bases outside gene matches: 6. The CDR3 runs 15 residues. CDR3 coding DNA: TGTGCCAGCAGCTCCCGGGACAGGGCGACCGGGGAGCTGTTTTTT. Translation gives CASSSRDRATGELFF. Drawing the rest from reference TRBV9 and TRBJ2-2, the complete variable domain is DSGVTQTPKHLITATGQRVTLRCSPRSGDLSVYWYQQSLDQGLQFLIQYYNGEERAKGNILERFSAQQFPDLHSELNLSSLELGDSALYFCASSSRDRATGELFFGEGSRLTVL.

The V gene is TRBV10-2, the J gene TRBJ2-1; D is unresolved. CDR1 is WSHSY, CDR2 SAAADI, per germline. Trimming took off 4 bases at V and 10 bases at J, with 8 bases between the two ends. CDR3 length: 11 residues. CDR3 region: CASSGTAEQFF. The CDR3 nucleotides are TGCGCCAGCAGTGGGACCGCCGAGCAGTTCTTC.

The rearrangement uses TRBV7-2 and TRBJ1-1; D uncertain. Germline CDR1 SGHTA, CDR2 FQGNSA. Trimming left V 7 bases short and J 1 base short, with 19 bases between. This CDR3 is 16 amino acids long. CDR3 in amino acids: CASTSLGRWTNTEAFF. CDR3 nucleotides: TGTGCCAGCACCTCCTTAGGGCGGTGGACGAACACTGAAGCTTTCTTT. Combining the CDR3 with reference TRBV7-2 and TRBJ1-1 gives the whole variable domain GAGVSQSPSNKVTEKGKDVELRCDPISGHTALYWYRQSLGQGLEFLIYFQGNSAPDKSGLPSDRFSAERTGGSVSTLTIQRTQQEDSAVYLCASTSLGRWTNTEAFFGQGTRLTVV.

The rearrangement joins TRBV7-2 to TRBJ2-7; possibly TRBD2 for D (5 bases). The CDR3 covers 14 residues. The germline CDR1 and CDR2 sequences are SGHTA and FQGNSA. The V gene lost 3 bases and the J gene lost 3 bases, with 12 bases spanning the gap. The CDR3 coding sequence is TGTGCCAGCAGCTTCGGCGGGCCGGGCTACGAGCAGTACTTC. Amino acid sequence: CASSFGGPGYEQYF. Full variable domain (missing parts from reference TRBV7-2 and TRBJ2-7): GAGVSQSPSNKVTEKGKDVELRCDPISGHTALYWYRQSLGQGLEFLIYFQGNSAPDKSGLPSDRFSAERTGGSVSTLTIQRTQQEDSAVYLCASSFGGPGYEQYFGPGTRLTVT.